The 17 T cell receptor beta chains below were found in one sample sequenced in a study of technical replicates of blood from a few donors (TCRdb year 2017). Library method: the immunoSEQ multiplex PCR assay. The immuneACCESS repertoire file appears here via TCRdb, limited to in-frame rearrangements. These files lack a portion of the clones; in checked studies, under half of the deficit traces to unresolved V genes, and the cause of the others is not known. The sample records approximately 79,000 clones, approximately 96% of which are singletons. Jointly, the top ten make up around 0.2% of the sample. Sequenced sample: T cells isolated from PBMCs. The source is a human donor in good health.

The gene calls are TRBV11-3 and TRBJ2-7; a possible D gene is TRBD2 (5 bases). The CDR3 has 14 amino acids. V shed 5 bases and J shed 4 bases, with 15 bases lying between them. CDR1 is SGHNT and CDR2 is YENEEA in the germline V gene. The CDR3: CASSPEGAGYEQYF. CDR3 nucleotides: TGTGCCAGCAGCCCAGAGGGTGCAGGTTACGAGCAGTACTTC.

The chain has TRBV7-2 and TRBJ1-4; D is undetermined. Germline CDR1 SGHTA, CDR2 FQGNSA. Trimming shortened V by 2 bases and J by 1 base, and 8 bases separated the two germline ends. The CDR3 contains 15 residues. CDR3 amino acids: CASSLSSVTNEKLFF. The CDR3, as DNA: TGTGCCAGCAGCTTATCTTCAGTAACTAATGAAAAACTGTTTTTT.

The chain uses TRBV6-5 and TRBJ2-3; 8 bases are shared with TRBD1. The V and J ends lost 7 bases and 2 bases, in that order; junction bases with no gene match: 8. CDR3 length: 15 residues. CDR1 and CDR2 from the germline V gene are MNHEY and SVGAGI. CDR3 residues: CASTDTGGTTDTQYF. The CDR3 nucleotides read TGTGCCAGCACCGACACAGGGGGTACCACAGATACGCAGTATTTT.

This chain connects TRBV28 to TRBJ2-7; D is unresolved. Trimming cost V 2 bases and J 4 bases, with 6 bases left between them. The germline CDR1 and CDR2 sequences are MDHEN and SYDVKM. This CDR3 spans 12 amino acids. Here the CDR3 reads CASSLGDYEQYF. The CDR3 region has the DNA TGTGCCAGCAGTTTAGGAGATTACGAGCAGTACTTC.

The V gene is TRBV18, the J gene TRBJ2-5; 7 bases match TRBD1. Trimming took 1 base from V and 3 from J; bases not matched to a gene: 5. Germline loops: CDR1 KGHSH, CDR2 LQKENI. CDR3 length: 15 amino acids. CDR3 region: CASSPQQTGEETQYF. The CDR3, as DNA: TGTGCCAGCTCACCACAACAAACAGGGGAAGAGACCCAGTACTTC. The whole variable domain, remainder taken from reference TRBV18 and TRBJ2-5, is NAGVMQNPRHLVRRRGQEARLRCSPMKGHSHVYWYRQLPEEGLKFMVYLQKENIIDESGMPKERFSAEFPKEGPSILRIQQVVRGDSAAYFCASSPQQTGEETQYFGPGTRLLVL.

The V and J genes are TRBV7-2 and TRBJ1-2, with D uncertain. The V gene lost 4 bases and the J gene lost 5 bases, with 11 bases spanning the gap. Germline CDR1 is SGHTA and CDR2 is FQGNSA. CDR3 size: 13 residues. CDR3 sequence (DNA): TGTGCCAGCAGCTATCGCCCAGATTATGGCTACACCTTC. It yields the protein CASSYRPDYGYTF.

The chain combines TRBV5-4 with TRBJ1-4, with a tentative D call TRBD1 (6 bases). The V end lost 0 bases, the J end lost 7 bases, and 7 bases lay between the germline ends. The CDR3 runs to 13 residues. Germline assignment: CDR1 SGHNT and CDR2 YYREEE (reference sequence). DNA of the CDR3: TGTGCCAGCAGCTTGGGCAGGGGTGAAAAACTGTTTTTT. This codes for CASSLGRGEKLFF.

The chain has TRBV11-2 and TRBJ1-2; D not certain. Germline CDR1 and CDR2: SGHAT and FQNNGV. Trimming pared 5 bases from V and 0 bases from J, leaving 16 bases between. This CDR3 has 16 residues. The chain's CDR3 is CASSPDSSGANYGYTF. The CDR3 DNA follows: TGTGCCAGCAGCCCGGATTCCTCCGGGGCTAACTATGGCTACACCTTC.

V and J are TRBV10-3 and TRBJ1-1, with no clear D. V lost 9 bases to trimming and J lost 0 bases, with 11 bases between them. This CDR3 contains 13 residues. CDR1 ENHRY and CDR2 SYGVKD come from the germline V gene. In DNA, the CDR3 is TGTGCCATTCAGACTACACTGAACACTGAAGCTTTCTTT. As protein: CAIQTTLNTEAFF.

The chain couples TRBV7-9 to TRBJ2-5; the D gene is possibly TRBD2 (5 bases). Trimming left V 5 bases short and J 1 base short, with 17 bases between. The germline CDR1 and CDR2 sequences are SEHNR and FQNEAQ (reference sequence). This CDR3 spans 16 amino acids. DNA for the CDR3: TGTGCCAGCAGCGTCGTATGGGGAGTTGTCCAAGAGACCCAGTACTTC. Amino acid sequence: CASSVVWGVVQETQYF.

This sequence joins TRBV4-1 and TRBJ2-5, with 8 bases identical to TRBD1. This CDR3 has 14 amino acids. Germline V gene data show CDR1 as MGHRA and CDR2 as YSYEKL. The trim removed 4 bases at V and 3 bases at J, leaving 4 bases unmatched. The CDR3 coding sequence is TGCGCCAGCAGCCTCCGGACAGGGAAAGAGACCCAGTACTTC. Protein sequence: CASSLRTGKETQYF.

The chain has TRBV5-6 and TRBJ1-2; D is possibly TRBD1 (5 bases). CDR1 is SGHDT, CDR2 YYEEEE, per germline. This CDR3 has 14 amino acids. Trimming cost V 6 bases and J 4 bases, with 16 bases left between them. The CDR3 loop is CASTNGRGSYGYTF. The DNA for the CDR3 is TGTGCCAGCACCAATGGTCGGGGGAGCTATGGCTACACCTTC.

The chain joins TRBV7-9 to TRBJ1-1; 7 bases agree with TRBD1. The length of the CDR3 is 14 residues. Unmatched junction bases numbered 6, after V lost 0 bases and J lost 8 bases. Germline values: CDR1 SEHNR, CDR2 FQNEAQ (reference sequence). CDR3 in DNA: TGTGCCAGCAGCTTAGCCACAGGGGACCAGGAAGCTTTCTTT. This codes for CASSLATGDQEAFF.

The CDR3 DNA follows: TGTGCCGCGGGGCCGGACGTGACCGGGGAAAAACTGTTTTTT. The encoded protein is CAAGPDVTGEKLFF. J is TRBJ1-4 and V is TRBV10-3; D perhaps matches TRBD1 (5 bases). CDR1 and CDR2 (germline): ENHRY, SYGVKD. Trimming removed 11 bases at V and 8 bases at J, with 21 bases between. This CDR3 spans 14 amino acids.

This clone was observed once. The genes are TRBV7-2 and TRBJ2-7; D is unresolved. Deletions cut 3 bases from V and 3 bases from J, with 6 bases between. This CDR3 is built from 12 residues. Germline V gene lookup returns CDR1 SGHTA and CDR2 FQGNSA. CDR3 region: CASSFVYYEQYF. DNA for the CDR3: TGTGCCAGCAGCTTTGTCTACTACGAGCAGTACTTC.

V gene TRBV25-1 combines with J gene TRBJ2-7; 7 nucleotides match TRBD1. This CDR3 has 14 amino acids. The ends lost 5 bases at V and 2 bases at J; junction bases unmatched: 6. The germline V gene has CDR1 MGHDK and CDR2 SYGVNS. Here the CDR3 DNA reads TGTGCCAGCAGTCCGGGACAGATACCCTACGAGCAGTACTTC. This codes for CASSPGQIPYEQYF.

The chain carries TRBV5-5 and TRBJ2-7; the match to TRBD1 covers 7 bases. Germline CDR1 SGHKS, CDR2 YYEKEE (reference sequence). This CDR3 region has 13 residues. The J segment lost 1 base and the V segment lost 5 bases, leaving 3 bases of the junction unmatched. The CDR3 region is CASSQGQSYEQYF. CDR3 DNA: TGTGCCAGCAGTCAGGGACAGTCCTACGAGCAGTACTTC. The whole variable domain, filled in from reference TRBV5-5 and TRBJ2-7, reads DAGVTQSPTHLIKTRGQQVTLRCSPISGHKSVSWYQQVLGQGPQFIFQYYEKEERGRGNFPDRFSARQFPNYSSELNVNALLLGDSALYLCASSQGQSYEQYFGPGTRLTVT.